The 7 T cell receptor beta chains in this list originate from one sample, sequenced in a study of OX40 agonist ivuxolimab in advanced cancers. The method was immunoSEQ multiplex PCR; TCRdb's version includes in-frame clones alone and lacks a portion of them. Found here are 75,000 to 100,000 clones, approximately 91% of them singletons; the top ten hold roughly 0.75%. Specimen: CD4+ or CD8+ T cells sorted from blood, collected in a trial of the OX40 agonist ivuxolimab. These receptors came from an adult with an advanced solid tumor such as melanoma, head and neck, liver or kidney cancer.

The CDR3 here is CASSVTAADTEAFF. The CDR3 nucleotides are TGTGCCAGCAGCGTAACCGCAGCCGACACTGAAGCTTTCTTT. V gene TRBV9 combines with J gene TRBJ1-1; no definite D call. The CDR3 loop spans 14 amino acids. Trimming stripped 1 base from V and 3 bases from J, with 10 bases between. Germline CDR1 and CDR2: SGDLS and YYNGEE.

The V and J genes are TRBV7-2 and TRBJ1-4, with D tentatively TRBD1 (5 bases). The germline V gene has CDR1 SGHTA and CDR2 FQGNSA. This CDR3 has 15 amino acids. V lost 4 bases to trimming and J lost 8 bases, with 17 bases between them. CDR3 sequence (DNA): TGTGCCAGCAGCTCCCAAGGGGCCTATTACGAAAAACTGTTTTTT. Its translation: CASSSQGAYYEKLFF.

The gene calls are TRBV5-8 and TRBJ1-5; no definite D call. Between the trimmed V and J ends, which lost 6 bases and 0 bases, there was a span of 10 bases. The length of the CDR3 is 14 residues. The germline V gene has CDR1 SGHTS and CDR2 YDEGEE. CDR3 sequence (DNA): TGTGCCAGCACCCCAGGCTATAGCAATCAGCCCCAGCATTTT. Translation gives CASTPGYSNQPQHF.

The J gene is TRBJ2-7, the V gene TRBV7-3; D is uncertain. V was shortened by 5 bases and J by 3 bases, with 14 bases between the two germline ends. This CDR3 is built from 14 residues. Per the germline V gene, CDR1 is SGHTA and CDR2 is FQGTGA. This CDR3 is CASSNPPAVYEQYF. The CDR3 bases are TGTGCCAGCAGCAATCCCCCGGCAGTCTACGAGCAGTACTTC.

The genes are TRBV28 and TRBJ2-7; 8 bases align to TRBD2. Per the germline V gene, CDR1 is MDHEN and CDR2 is SYDVKM. V lost 5 bases to trimming and J lost 4 bases; unmatched junction nucleotides: 7. The CDR3 runs 14 residues. CDR3 nucleotide sequence: TGTGCCAGCAGTCCCCCGGGGGGGACTTACGAGCAGTACTTC. It translates to CASSPPGGTYEQYF.

About this clone: Other nucleotide sequences from this sample produce the same CDR3. This chain joins TRBV7-2 and TRBJ1-5; D remains unclear. V shed 5 bases and J shed 0 bases, with 5 bases lying between them. Germline loops: CDR1 SGHTA, CDR2 FQGNSA. CDR3 size: 13 residues. CDR3 nucleotides: TGTGCCAGCAGCGACGGTAGCAATCAGCCCCAGCATTTT. Encoded protein: CASSDGSNQPQHF. The whole variable domain, filled in from reference TRBV7-2 and TRBJ1-5, reads GAGVSQSPSNKVTEKGKDVELRCDPISGHTALYWYRQSLGQGLEFLIYFQGNSAPDKSGLPSDRFSAERTGGSVSTLTIQRTQQEDSAVYLCASSDGSNQPQHFGDGTRLSIL.

The chain carries TRBV10-3 and TRBJ2-7, with D perhaps matching TRBD1 or TRBD2 (5 bases each). Trimming took off 1 base at V and 2 bases at J, with 15 bases between the two ends. Germline CDR1 and CDR2: ENHRY and SYGVKD. The CDR3 consists of 16 residues. The CDR3 sequence is CAISELRGEEAYEQYF. The CDR3 nucleotides read TGTGCCATCAGTGAGTTACGGGGCGAAGAGGCCTACGAGCAGTACTTC.